Each of the 7 T cell receptor beta chains below was sequenced from the same sample in a study of siplizumab effects on memory and regulatory T cells. Assay: immunoSEQ multiplex PCR; the TCRdb copy retains only in-frame clones and omits some. The sample holds around 61,000 clones, approximately 97% seen once. The specimen was naive CD8+ T cells sorted from blood. These receptors originate from a human donor in good health.

The J gene is TRBJ2-7, the V gene TRBV19; D unclear. Germline CDR1 reads LNHDA; CDR2 reads SQIVND (reference sequence). Trimming stripped 4 bases from V and 5 bases from J, with 12 bases between. The CDR3 has 13 residues. The chain's CDR3 is CASSRAGWDEQYF. The CDR3 DNA reads TGTGCCAGTAGTAGGGCAGGATGGGACGAGCAGTACTTC.

This chain links TRBV4-1 with TRBJ2-7, with 8 bases matching TRBD2. The length of the CDR3 is 16 residues. Trimming took 4 bases from V and 2 from J; bases not matched to a gene: 10. CDR1 MGHRA and CDR2 YSYEKL come from the germline V gene. CDR3 DNA sequence: TGCGCCAGCAGCCTGGGACCGGGCGGGAGGACCTACGAGCAGTACTTC. It specifies CASSLGPGGRTYEQYF.

V and J are TRBV11-2 and TRBJ2-1, with 11 bases aligning to TRBD1. Germline CDR1 SGHAT, CDR2 FQNNGV. V dropped 5 bases and J dropped 3; count of bases not matched to a gene: 3. The CDR3 contains 15 residues. CDR3 region: CASSPGTGGYNEQFF. The CDR3 DNA is TGTGCCAGCAGCCCCGGGACAGGGGGCTACAATGAGCAGTTCTTC.

This chain joins TRBV27 and TRBJ2-1; D not certain. Trimming stripped 3 bases from V and 8 bases from J, with 11 bases between. The CDR3 is 13 residues long. Germline CDR1 and CDR2: MNHEY and SMNVEV (reference sequence). The CDR3: CASSFGFWDEQFF. CDR3 in DNA: TGTGCCAGCAGTTTCGGGTTTTGGGATGAGCAGTTCTTC.

The chain has TRBV19 and TRBJ1-1, with 8 bases that match TRBD1. V lost 7 bases to trimming and J lost 6 bases; unmatched junction nucleotides: 1. The CDR3 covers 11 residues. CDR1 LNHDA and CDR2 SQIVND come from the germline V gene (reference sequence). In DNA form, the CDR3 reads TGTGCCAGTATACAGGGGGCTGAAGCTTTCTTT. Translated, it gives CASIQGAEAFF.

This clone occurred a few times. The J gene is TRBJ1-2, the V gene TRBV7-9, with D possibly matching TRBD1 (5 bases). This CDR3 is built from 13 residues. Germline V gene sequence: CDR1 SEHNR, CDR2 FQNEAQ (reference sequence). V was clipped by 6 bases and J by 1 base, with 9 bases between them. CDR3 in DNA: TGTGCCAGCAGTCGGGACCGTAACTATGGCTACACCTTC. This encodes CASSRDRNYGYTF.

The chain couples TRBV7-3 to TRBJ1-1; tentatively, D is TRBD1 (6 bases). Germline values: CDR1 SGHTA, CDR2 FQGTGA. The V gene lost 3 bases and the J gene lost 1 base, with 9 bases spanning the gap. This CDR3 comprises 14 residues. The CDR3 loop is CASSFGQPNTEAFF. In DNA, the CDR3 is TGTGCCAGCAGCTTCGGACAGCCGAACACTGAAGCTTTCTTT.